This T cell receptor (beta chain) was sequenced for a study of blood T cell repertoires in COVID-19. Study overall: From the United States, Italy and Spain came samples of acute and convalescent COVID-19. PBMCs, B-cell-depleted T cells, or T cells provided the cDNA or gDNA that made up the material.

For this clone: At the DNA level, this CDR3 is encoded by other sequences in the same sample as well.

Using immunoSEQ multiplex PCR, the repertoire was profiled, and TCRdb retains in-frame clones only, with some absent. The sample holds approximately 200,000 clones, approximately 89% seen once. This TCR came from a woman under 40 with acute or convalescent COVID-19. The specimen was peripheral blood.

Written as DNA, the CDR3 is TGTGCCAGCAGCTTAGAGGGGTCCACAGATACGCAGTATTTT. It specifies CASSLEGSTDTQYF. The chain links TRBV7-9 to TRBJ2-3; D may be TRBD1 (5 bases). This CDR3 comprises 14 residues. Germline loops: CDR1 SEHNR, CDR2 FQNEAQ (reference sequence). The ends were cut back, 1 base at V and 2 bases at J, with 7 bases in the middle. Full variable domain (rest looked up from reference TRBV7-9 and TRBJ2-3): DTGVSQNPRHKITKRGQNVTFRCDPISEHNRLYWYRQTLGQGPEFLTYFQNEAQLEKSRLLSDRFSAERPKGSFSTLEIQRTEQGDSAMYLCASSLEGSTDTQYFGPGTRLTVL.